This T cell receptor beta chain was sequenced for a study of shared clonotypes between healthy human individuals (dated by TCRdb to between 2020 and 2021). Regarding the research as a whole: A couple of women and a few men aged 18 to 49 years were included in the cohort. To increase sequencing depth and limit assay-specific biases, TCR repertoire library preparation and sequencing were carried out by different laboratories using diverse techniques. For each donor, CD4 naive and CD4 memory were each run on three plates, CD8 naive on two plates, and CD8 memory on one plate. The study deeply sequenced blood TCR repertoires of five healthy adults to estimate repertoire size and the extent of clonotype sharing between individuals. Per donor, leukapheresis produced somewhere between about 0.94 and 10 billion PBMCs.

The donors were healthy, HIV-negative adults with no recently reported acute infections or vaccinations. Every donor was a Caucasian adult living in Nashville, Tennessee, USA. CD4+ T cells were enriched through magnetic negative selection, after which naive cells were positively selected on CD45RA and the remaining negative fraction served as the memory subset. Blood was obtained by leukapheresis, after which PBMCs were separated by Ficoll-Histopaque density gradient centrifugation and cryopreserved in liquid nitrogen vapor phase. Analytical flow cytometry was used to check the purity and quantity of each magnetically sorted T cell population. Genomic DNA was isolated from every sorted fraction and measured by UV absorbance on a Nanodrop 2000c. CDR1 and CDR2, looked up from the germline V gene, are LGHNA and YSLEER. Including cysteine and phenylalanine, the CDR3 has 16 amino acids. Just CDR3 DNA is preserved here, 48 bases in frame from base 1. Trimmed from V: 5 bases; trimmed from J: 4 bases; junction bases lacking a gene match: 6.

The paper's findings and limits, for the study overall: When a few donors were compared, the shared fraction of clonotypes was about 5.4% for naive CD4, about 4% for naive CD8, more than 2% for memory CD4, and 0.3% to 0.5% for memory CD8. The small number of donors limited the genetic and exposure-history diversity represented. Based on pairwise subsampling, the degree of clonotype sharing among donors was expected to be affected by sequencing depth. Higher generation probabilities were observed for clonotypes shared by all four sorted-subset donors than for non-shared clonotypes. Naive subsets generally had larger estimated clonotype richness than memory subsets did. Sampling was restricted to blood, and TCR repertoires in tissues likely differ from the TCR repertoires found in blood. Rarefaction of sorted-subset datasets indicated incomplete sequencing despite the large sequencing depth.

TCR CDR3 regions were amplified from genomic DNA by multiplex PCR using the deep immunoSEQ assay. Genomic DNA extracted from each cell subset was distributed evenly over all wells of several immunoSEQ 96-well plates, and each plate served as one replicate. For sorted subsets, each replicate PCR was loaded with 150 to 250 ng genomic DNA, equivalent to roughly 30,000 T cell genomes. Purified libraries were quantified with a Qubit 3.0 fluorometer, sized on a Bioanalyzer 2100, and re-quantified with the KAPA Library Quantification kit. Each immunoSEQ 96-well plate was sequenced on its own single-read 150-cycle Illumina NextSeq 550 flow cell. As for the authors' bioinformatics: The immunoSEQ output contained only junctional sequences without quality scores, so filtering could not match that applied to full-length reads. To assign V/J genes and CDR3, sequences were annotated against IMGT germline references using PyIR, a Python wrapper for IgBLAST v1.9. Any read was removed if the V/J assignment was weak (E-value above 1e-6), the CDR3 was missing, or the read contained stop codons, out-of-frame junctions, or ambiguous translated residues. V3J clonotypes were defined as sequences sharing an identical inferred V gene, J gene, and CDR3 amino acid sequence. Percentage overlap between repertoires was calculated by dividing the number of shared unique clonotypes by the size of the smaller repertoire. Richness of each repertoire was evaluated using RTK rarefaction, the Chao1 estimator, and Recon v2.1 estimates of unobserved clonotypes. OLGA was used to compute generation probabilities for all TCRbeta clonotypes that the gDNA method yielded from a handful of donors. Held by TCRdb, this immuneACCESS table contains in-frame sequences only and omits some clones. Under half of the omission traces to an unresolved V gene where checked; the cause of the rest is unknown. The V and J calls and clone size were taken over from that table, and D and trimming were inferred from the DNA. Here the sample has roughly 1.5 million clones; 95% to 99% occur a single time. Jointly, the top ten make up about 0.4% of the sample.

Note on this clone: The clone's antigen remains unknown. No quality values exist for individual bases; no much larger clone is one base distant.

The receptor was isolated from a man younger than 40 in good health. Specimen: naive CD4+ T cells sorted from blood. This sample's cell subset or site label indicates: CD45RA+ positively selected. Recombination joined TRBV4-3 with TRBJ2-3; 13 nucleotides in the junction match TRBD2. In nucleotides, the sequence is TGCGCCAGCAGCTACAGGACTAGCGGGAGTGCAGATACGCAGTATTTT. It codes for CASSYRTSGSADTQYF.